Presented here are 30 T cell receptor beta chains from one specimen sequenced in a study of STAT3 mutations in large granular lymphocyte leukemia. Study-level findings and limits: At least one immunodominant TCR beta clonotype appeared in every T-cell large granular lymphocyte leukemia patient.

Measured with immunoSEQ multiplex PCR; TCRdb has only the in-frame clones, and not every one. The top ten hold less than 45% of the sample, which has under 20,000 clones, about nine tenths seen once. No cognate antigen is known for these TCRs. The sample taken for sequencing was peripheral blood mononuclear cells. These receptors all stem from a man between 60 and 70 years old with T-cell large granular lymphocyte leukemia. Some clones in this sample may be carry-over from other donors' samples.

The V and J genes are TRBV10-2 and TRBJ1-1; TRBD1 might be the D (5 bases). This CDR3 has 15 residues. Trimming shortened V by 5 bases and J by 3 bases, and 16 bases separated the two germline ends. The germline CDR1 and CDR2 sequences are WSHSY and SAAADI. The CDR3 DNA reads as TGCGCCAGCAGTAAGGACATTCTAGGGGACACTGAAGCTTTCTTT. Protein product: CASSKDILGDTEAFF.

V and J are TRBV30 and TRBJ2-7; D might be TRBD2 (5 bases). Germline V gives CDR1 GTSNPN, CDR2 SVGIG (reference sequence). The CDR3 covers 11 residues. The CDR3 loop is CSGGPSYEQYF. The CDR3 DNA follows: TGTTCTGGCGGGCCATCCTACGAGCAGTACTTC.

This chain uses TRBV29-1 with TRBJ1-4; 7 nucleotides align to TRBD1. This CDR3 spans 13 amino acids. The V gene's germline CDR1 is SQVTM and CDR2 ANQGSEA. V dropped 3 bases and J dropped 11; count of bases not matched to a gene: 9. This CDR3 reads CSVEEGSGGKLFF. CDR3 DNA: TGCAGCGTTGAGGAGGGGTCAGGGGGGAAACTGTTTTTT.

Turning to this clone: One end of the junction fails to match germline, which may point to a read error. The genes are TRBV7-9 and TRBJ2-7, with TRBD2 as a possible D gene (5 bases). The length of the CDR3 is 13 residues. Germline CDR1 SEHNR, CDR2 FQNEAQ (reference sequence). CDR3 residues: CASSLAAEGEQYF. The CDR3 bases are TGTGCCAGCAGCCTAGCCGCCGAAGGCGAGCAGTACTTC. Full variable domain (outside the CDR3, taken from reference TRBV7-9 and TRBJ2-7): DTGVSQNPRHKITKRGQNVTFRCDPISEHNRLYWYRQTLGQGPEFLTYFQNEAQLEKSRLLSDRFSAERPKGSFSTLEIQRTEQGDSAMYLCASSLAAEGEQYFGPGTRLTVT.

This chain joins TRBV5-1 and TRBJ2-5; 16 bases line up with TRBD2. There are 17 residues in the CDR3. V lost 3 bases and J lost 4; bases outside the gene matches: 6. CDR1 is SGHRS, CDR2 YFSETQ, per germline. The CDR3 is CASSSGTSGRGRETQYF. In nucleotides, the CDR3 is TGCGCCAGCAGCTCCGGGACTAGCGGGAGGGGGCGAGAGACCCAGTACTTC.

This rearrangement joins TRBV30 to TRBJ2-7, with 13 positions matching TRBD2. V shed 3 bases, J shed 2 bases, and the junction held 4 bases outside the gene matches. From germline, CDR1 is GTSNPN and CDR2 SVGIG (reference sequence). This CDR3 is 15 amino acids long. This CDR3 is CAWRLAGGQTYEQYF. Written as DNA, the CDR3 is TGTGCCTGGAGACTAGCGGGAGGGCAAACCTACGAGCAGTACTTC.

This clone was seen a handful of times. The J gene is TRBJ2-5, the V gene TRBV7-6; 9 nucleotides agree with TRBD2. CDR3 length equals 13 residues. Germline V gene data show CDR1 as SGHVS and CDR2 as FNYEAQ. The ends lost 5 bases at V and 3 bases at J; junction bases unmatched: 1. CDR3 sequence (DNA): TGTGCCAGCAGCAGACTAGCGGAAGAGACCCAGTACTTC. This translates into CASSRLAEETQYF.

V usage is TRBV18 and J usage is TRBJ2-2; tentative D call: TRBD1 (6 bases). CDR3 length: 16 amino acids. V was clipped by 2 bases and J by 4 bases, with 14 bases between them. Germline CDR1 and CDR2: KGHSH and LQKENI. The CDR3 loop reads CASSPSGGTSTGELFF. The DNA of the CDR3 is TGTGCCAGCTCACCAAGTGGGGGCACGAGCACCGGGGAGCTGTTTTTT.

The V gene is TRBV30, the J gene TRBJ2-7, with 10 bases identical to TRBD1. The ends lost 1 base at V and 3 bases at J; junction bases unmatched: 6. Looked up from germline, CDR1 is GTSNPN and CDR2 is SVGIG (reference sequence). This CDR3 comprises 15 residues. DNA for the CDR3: TGTGCCTGGAGTGCCGCCCGGACAGGGGGCTACGAGCAGTACTTC. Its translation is CAWSAARTGGYEQYF. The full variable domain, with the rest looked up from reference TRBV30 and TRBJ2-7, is SQTIHQWPATLVQPVGSPLSLECTVEGTSNPNLYWYRQAAGRGLQLLFYSVGIGQISSEVPQNLSASRPQDRQFILSSKKLLLSDSGFYLCAWSAARTGGYEQYFGPGTRLTVT.

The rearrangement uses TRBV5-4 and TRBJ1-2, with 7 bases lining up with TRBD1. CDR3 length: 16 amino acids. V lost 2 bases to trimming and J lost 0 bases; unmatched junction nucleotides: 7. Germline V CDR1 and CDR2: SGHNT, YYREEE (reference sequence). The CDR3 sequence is CASSFGDSPANYGYTF. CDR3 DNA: TGTGCCAGCAGCTTTGGGGACAGCCCTGCTAACTATGGCTACACCTTC.

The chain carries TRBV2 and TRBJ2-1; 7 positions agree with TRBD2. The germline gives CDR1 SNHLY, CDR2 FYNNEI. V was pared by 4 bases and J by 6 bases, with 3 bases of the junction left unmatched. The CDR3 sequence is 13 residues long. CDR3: CASSGLAPNEQFF. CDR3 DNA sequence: TGTGCCAGCAGTGGACTAGCCCCCAATGAGCAGTTCTTC. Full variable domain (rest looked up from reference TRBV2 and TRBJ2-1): EPEVTQTPSHQVTQMGQEVILRCVPISNHLYFYWYRQILGQKVEFLVSFYNNEISEKSEIFDDQFSVERPDGSNFTLKIRSTKLEDSAMYFCASSGLAPNEQFFGPGTRLTVL.

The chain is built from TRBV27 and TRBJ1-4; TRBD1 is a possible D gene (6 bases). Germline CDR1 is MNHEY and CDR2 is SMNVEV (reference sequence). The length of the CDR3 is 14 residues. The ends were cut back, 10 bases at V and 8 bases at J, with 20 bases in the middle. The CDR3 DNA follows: TGTGCCACCGCAGCCGGGACAAAGGGAGAAAAACTGTTTTTT. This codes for CATAAGTKGEKLFF.

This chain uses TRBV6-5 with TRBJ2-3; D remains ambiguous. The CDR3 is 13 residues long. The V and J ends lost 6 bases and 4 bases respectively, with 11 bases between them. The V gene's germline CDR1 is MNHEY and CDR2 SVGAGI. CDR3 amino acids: CASSLTRADTQYF. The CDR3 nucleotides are TGTGCCAGCAGCCTGACCCGAGCAGATACGCAGTATTTT.

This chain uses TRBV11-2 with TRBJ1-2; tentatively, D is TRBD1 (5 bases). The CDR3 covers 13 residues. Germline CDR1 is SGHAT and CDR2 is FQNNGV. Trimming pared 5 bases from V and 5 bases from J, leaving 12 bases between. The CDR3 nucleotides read TGTGCCAGCAGCCCCGGGGGGGTTTATGGCTACACCTTC. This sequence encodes CASSPGGVYGYTF.

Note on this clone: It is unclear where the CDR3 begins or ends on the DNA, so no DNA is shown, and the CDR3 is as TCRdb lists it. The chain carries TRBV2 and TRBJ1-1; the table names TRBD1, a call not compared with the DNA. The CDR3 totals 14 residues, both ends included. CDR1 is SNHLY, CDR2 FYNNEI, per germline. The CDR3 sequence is CASSSSTGETEAFF.

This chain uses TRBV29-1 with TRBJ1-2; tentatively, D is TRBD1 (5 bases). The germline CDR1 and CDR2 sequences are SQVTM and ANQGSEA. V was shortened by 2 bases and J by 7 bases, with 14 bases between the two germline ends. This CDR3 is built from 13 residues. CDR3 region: CSVEMVGAGGYTF. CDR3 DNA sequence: TGCAGCGTTGAAATGGTAGGGGCGGGTGGCTACACCTTC.

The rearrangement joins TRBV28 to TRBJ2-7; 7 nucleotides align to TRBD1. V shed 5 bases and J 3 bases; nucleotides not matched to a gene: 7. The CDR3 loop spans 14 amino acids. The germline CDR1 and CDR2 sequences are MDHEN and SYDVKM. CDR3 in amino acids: CASSTQGQIYEQYF. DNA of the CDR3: TGTGCCAGCAGTACACAGGGACAGATCTACGAGCAGTACTTC.

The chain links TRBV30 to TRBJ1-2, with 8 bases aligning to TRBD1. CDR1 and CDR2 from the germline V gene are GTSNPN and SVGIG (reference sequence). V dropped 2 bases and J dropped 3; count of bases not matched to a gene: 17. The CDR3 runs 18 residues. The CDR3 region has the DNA TGTGCCTGGAGTCCGGGACAGGCGGTCCCGATTGGGTACTATGGCTACACCTTC. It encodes CAWSPGQAVPIGYYGYTF.

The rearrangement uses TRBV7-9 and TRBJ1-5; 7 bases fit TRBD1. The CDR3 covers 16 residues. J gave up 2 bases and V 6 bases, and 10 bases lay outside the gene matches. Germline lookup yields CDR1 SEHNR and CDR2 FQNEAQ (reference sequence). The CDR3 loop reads CASSQGGGNGNQPQHF. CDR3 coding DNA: TGTGCCAGCAGTCAGGGGGGGGGTAACGGCAATCAGCCCCAGCATTTT.

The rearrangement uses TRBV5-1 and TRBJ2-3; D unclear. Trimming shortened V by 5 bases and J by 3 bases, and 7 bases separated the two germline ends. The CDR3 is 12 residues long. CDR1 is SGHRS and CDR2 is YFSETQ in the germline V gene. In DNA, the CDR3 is TGCGCCAGCAGTCCTCCTACAGATACGCAGTATTTT. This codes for CASSPPTDTQYF.

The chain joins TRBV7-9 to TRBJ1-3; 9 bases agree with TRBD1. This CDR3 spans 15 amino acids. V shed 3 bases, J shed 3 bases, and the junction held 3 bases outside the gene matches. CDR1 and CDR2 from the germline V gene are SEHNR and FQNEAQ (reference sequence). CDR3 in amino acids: CASSFGTGLGNTIYF. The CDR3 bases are TGTGCCAGCAGCTTCGGGACAGGGCTTGGAAACACCATATATTTT.

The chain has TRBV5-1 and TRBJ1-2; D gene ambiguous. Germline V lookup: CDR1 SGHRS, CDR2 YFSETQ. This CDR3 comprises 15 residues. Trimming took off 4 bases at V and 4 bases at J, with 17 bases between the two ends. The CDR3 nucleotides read TGCGCCAGCAGCCCGGCGGGTGGAAAGGGCTATGGCTACACCTTC. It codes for CASSPAGGKGYGYTF. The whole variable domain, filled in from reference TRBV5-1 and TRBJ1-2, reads KAGVTQTPRYLIKTRGQQVTLSCSPISGHRSVSWYQQTPGQGLQFLFEYFSETQRNKGNFPGRFSGRQFSNSRSEMNVSTLELGDSALYLCASSPAGGKGYGYTFGSGTRLTVV.

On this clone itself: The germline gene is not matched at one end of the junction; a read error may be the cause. DNA for the CDR3: TGTGCCTGGAGTGGCCCCAGGGGTGGAGCCCAAAACATTCAGTACTTC. Amino acids: CAWSGPRGGAQNIQYF. The chain links TRBV30 to TRBJ2-4; a weak D match, TRBD1 (6 bases). From germline, CDR1 is GTSNPN and CDR2 SVGIG (reference sequence). The CDR3 spans 16 residues.

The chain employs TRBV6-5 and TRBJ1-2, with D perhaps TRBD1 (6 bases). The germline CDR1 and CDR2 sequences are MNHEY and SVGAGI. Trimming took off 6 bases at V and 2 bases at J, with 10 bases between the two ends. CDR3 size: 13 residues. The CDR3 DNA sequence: TGTGCCAGCAGCCCGACAGGAAACTATGGCTACACCTTC. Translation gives CASSPTGNYGYTF.

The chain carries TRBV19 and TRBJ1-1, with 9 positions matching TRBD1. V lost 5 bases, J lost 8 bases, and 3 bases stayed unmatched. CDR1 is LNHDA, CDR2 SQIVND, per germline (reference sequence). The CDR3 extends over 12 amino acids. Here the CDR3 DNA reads TGTGCCAGTAGTGTGACAGGGGGAGAAGCTTTCTTT. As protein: CASSVTGGEAFF.

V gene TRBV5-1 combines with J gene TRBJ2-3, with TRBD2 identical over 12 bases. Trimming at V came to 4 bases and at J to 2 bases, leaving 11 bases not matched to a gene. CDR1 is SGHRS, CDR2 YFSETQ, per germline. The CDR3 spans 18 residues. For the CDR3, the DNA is TGCGCCAGCAGCACTCTAGCGGGAGGGCCCGGGGTCACAGATACGCAGTATTTT. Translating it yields CASSTLAGGPGVTDTQYF.

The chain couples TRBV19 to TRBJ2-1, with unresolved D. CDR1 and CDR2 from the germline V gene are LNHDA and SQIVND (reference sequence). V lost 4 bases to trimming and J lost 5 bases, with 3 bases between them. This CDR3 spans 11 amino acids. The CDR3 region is CASSTHNEQFF. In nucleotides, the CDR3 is TGTGCCAGTAGTACCCACAATGAGCAGTTCTTC.

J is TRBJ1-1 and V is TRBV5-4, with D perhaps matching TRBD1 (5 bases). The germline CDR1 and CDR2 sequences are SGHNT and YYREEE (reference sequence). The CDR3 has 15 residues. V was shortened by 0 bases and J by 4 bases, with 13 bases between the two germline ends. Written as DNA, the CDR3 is TGTGCCAGCAGCTTGGGTAGGGTAAGGGGCACTGAAGCTTTCTTT. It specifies CASSLGRVRGTEAFF.

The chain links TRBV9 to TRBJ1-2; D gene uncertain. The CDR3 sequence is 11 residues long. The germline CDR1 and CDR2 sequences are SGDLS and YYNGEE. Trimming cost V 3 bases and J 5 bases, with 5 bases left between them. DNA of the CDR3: TGTGCCAGCAGCGGACGATATGGCTACACCTTC. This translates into CASSGRYGYTF.

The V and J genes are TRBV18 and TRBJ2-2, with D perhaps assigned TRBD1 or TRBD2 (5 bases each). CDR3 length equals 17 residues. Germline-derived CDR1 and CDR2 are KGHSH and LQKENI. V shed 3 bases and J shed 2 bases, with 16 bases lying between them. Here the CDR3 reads CASSPTTGTLNTGELFF. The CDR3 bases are TGTGCCAGCTCACCGACTACCGGGACCTTAAACACCGGGGAGCTGTTTTTT.